These 22 T cell receptor beta chains were sequenced from one sample in a study of blood T cell repertoires in COVID-19. Here immunoSEQ multiplex PCR was the method, and the copy in TCRdb shows in-frame clones only, minus some. This sample has 390,000 or so clones, with roughly 85% found just once. The sequenced sample was peripheral blood. These receptors were collected from a woman younger than 45 with active or convalescent COVID-19.

CDR3: CASSEDRGGLQETQYF. DNA for the CDR3: TGCGCCAGCAGCGAAGACAGGGGTGGCCTCCAAGAGACCCAGTACTTC. This sequence joins TRBV5-1 and TRBJ2-5; 8 bases map to TRBD1. The trim removed 4 bases at V and 1 base at J, leaving 9 bases unmatched. The CDR3 loop spans 16 amino acids. Per germline, CDR1 SGHRS and CDR2 YFSETQ. Full variable domain (outside the CDR3, taken from reference TRBV5-1 and TRBJ2-5): KAGVTQTPRYLIKTRGQQVTLSCSPISGHRSVSWYQQTPGQGLQFLFEYFSETQRNKGNFPGRFSGRQFSNSRSEMNVSTLELGDSALYLCASSEDRGGLQETQYFGPGTRLLVL.

The genes are TRBV10-1 and TRBJ2-5, with D possibly being TRBD1 (5 bases). CDR1 is WNHNN and CDR2 is SYGVQD in the germline V gene (reference sequence). This CDR3 has 10 amino acids. V lost 7 bases and J lost 9, with 9 bases in between. The CDR3 DNA reads TGCGCCAGCACCGAAGGGGCCCAGTACTTC. Amino acid sequence: CASTEGAQYF.

This clone was counted between two and nine times. The chain recombines TRBV2 with TRBJ1-2; 7 bases line up with TRBD1. The CDR3 extends over 15 amino acids. V was clipped by 9 bases and J by 0 bases; unmatched bases: 10. Germline loops: CDR1 SNHLY, CDR2 FYNNEI. The DNA of the CDR3 is TGTGCCAGAGGGGGGTACAGGGGTTCTAACTATGGCTACACCTTC. As protein: CARGGYRGSNYGYTF. Together with reference TRBV2 and TRBJ1-2, the CDR3 gives the full variable domain: EPEVTQTPSHQVTQMGQEVILRCVPISNHLYFYWYRQILGQKVEFLVSFYNNEISEKSEIFDDQFSVERPDGSNFTLKIRSTKLEDSAMYFCARGGYRGSNYGYTFGSGTRLTVV.

The DNA for the CDR3 is TGTGCCATCAGTGAGGGATTACAGGGGAAAGCTTTCTTT. Its protein product is CAISEGLQGKAFF. This chain connects TRBV10-3 to TRBJ1-1; 7 bases are a match to TRBD1. The CDR3 extends over 13 amino acids. Germline-derived CDR1 and CDR2 are ENHRY and SYGVKD. V dropped 2 bases and J dropped 9; count of bases not matched to a gene: 6.

The V gene is TRBV6-5, the J gene TRBJ1-2; D remains ambiguous. V dropped 5 bases and J dropped 6 bases, with 13 bases sitting between them. Germline-derived CDR1 and CDR2 are MNHEY and SVGAGI. The CDR3 consists of 13 residues. DNA of the CDR3: TGTGCCAGCAGTAACATCGGAGCGAATGGCTACACCTTC. Translated, it gives CASSNIGANGYTF.

The gene calls are TRBV6-6 and TRBJ2-7, with 9 nucleotides matching TRBD2. The CDR3 runs to 14 residues. CDR1 is MNHNY, CDR2 SVGAGI, per germline (reference sequence). V trimming: 6 bases; J trimming: 6 bases; junction bases outside the gene matches: 9. The CDR3, as DNA: TGTGCCAGCAGGGGTAGCGGGAGCGAGGGCGAGCAGTACTTC. Protein product: CASRGSGSEGEQYF.

The chain has TRBV2 and TRBJ2-7; tentatively, D is TRBD2 (5 bases). Per the germline V gene, CDR1 is SNHLY and CDR2 is FYNNEI. Deletions cut 5 bases from V and 3 bases from J, with 17 bases between. This CDR3 has 15 residues. CDR3: CASSSARLANYEQYF. CDR3 in DNA: TGTGCCAGCAGTTCGGCGCGCCTAGCCAACTACGAGCAGTACTTC.

This CDR3 reads CASSRQGGNQPQHF. CDR3 nucleotides: TGTGCCAGCAGTCGGCAGGGGGGCAATCAGCCCCAGCATTTT. The chain links TRBV27 to TRBJ1-5, with 7 bases matching TRBD1. V shed 5 bases and J 2 bases; nucleotides not matched to a gene: 3. Looked up from germline, CDR1 is MNHEY and CDR2 is SMNVEV (reference sequence). The CDR3 covers 14 residues.

This chain joins TRBV6-1 and TRBJ1-2, with 11 bases lining up with TRBD1. Germline V gene lookup returns CDR1 MNHNS and CDR2 SASEGT. The J segment lost 8 bases and the V segment lost 6 bases, leaving 8 bases of the junction unmatched. The CDR3 sequence is 14 residues long. The CDR3 loop reads CASRGQGAPGGYTF. In nucleotides, the CDR3 is TGTGCCAGCAGAGGACAGGGGGCGCCAGGCGGCTACACCTTC.

The V call is TRBV25-1, the J call TRBJ1-4, with TRBD1 identical over 7 bases. V was pared by 6 bases and J by 7 bases, with 14 bases of the junction left unmatched. The CDR3 length is 16 residues. Germline CDR1 MGHDK, CDR2 SYGVNS. The CDR3 protein is CASSHFTGTDFEKLFF. For the CDR3, the DNA is TGTGCCAGCAGCCATTTCACCGGGACAGACTTTGAAAAACTGTTTTTT.

V gene TRBV3-1 (or the pseudogene TRBV3-2) combines with J gene TRBJ1-5; TRBD1 agrees at 8 bases. Germline trimming cut 2 bases from V and 4 bases from J; bases unmatched to any gene: 7. Germline-derived CDR1 and CDR2 are LGHDT and YNNKEL (reference sequence). This CDR3 spans 16 amino acids. The CDR3 nucleotides read TGTGCCAGCAGCCAACTTGGGACAGGCCAAAATCAGCCCCAGCATTTT. Translated: CASSQLGTGQNQPQHF.

The DNA of the CDR3 is TGCGCCAGCAGCCAAGCGACTAGCGGGAGTATTGAGCAGTTCTTC. Translation: CASSQATSGSIEQFF. The rearrangement joins TRBV4-1 to TRBJ2-1; TRBD2 aligns across 12 bases. Germline assignment: CDR1 MGHRA and CDR2 YSYEKL. The CDR3 runs 15 residues. J gave up 9 bases and V 1 base, and 4 bases lay outside the gene matches.

This rearrangement joins TRBV15 to TRBJ1-4; 12 nucleotides align to TRBD1. J lost 0 bases, V lost 3 bases, and 2 bases had no gene match. The CDR3 length is 17 residues. Germline CDR1 reads LNHNV; CDR2 reads YYDKDF (reference sequence). Here the CDR3 DNA reads TGTGCCACCAGCAGCCGGGACAGGGGGCCAACTAATGAAAAACTGTTTTTT. Protein: CATSSRDRGPTNEKLFF. Together with reference TRBV15 and TRBJ1-4, the CDR3 gives the full variable domain: DAMVIQNPRYQVTQFGKPVTLSCSQTLNHNVMYWYQQKSSQAPKLLFHYYDKDFNNEADTPDNFQSRRPNTSFCFLDIRSPGLGDTAMYLCATSSRDRGPTNEKLFFGSGTQLSVL.

Points on this clone: Distinct nucleotide sequences in the sample also encode this CDR3. This rearrangement joins TRBV4-1 to TRBJ1-2; no firm D call. This CDR3 contains 14 residues. CDR1 MGHRA and CDR2 YSYEKL come from the germline V gene. Trimming cost V 0 bases and J 3 bases, with 8 bases left between them. The DNA for the CDR3 is TGCGCCAGCAGCCAAGATCGCGGGGACTATGGCTACACCTTC. It translates to CASSQDRGDYGYTF.

The rearrangement joins TRBV7-9 to TRBJ1-5; 7 positions agree with TRBD1. With V trimmed by 2 bases and J by 6 bases, 7 bases remained unmatched. Germline V gene data show CDR1 as SEHNR and CDR2 as FQNEAQ (reference sequence). The CDR3 runs to 15 residues. Written as DNA, the CDR3 is TGTGCCAGCAGCTTACGCACAGGGGAAGGTCAGCCCCAGCATTTT. This codes for CASSLRTGEGQPQHF.

To note about this clone: Other DNA sequences in the sample encode the same CDR3. The chain carries TRBV7-9 and TRBJ2-7, with D perhaps TRBD1 (7 bases). Germline V gives CDR1 SEHNR, CDR2 FQNEAQ (reference sequence). The CDR3 has 14 residues. The V and J ends lost 2 bases and 2 bases respectively, with 10 bases between them. The CDR3 here is CASSLQGGPYEQYF. As DNA, the CDR3 is TGTGCCAGCAGCTTACAGGGGGGCCCCTACGAGCAGTACTTC.

The V gene is TRBV5-1, the J gene TRBJ1-2; D is undetermined. The CDR3 is 14 residues long. Germline-derived CDR1 and CDR2 are SGHRS and YFSETQ. Trimming removed 7 bases from V and 2 bases from J, with 15 bases in between. CDR3 in DNA: TGCGCCAGCGCCCAACGGGGTTCGAACTATGGCTACACCTTC. Residues: CASAQRGSNYGYTF.

This chain connects TRBV6-5 to TRBJ1-1; D remains unclear. Germline V lookup: CDR1 MNHEY, CDR2 SVGAGI. With 7 bases removed from V and 1 base from J, the gap between germline ends came to 10 bases. The CDR3 length is 13 residues. The CDR3 protein is CASIVQTNTEAFF. CDR3 DNA: TGTGCCAGCATCGTACAGACGAACACTGAAGCTTTCTTT.

The chain couples TRBV29-1 to TRBJ2-5, with D possibly TRBD2 on 5 matching bases. Trimming removed 6 bases from V and 5 bases from J, with 16 bases in between. Germline CDR1 reads SQVTM; CDR2 reads ANQGSEA. CDR3 length: 13 amino acids. For the CDR3, the DNA is TGCAGCGTCCTACTAGGGTATTTGGAGACCCAGTACTTC. It specifies CSVLLGYLETQYF.

V usage is TRBV13 and J usage is TRBJ2-1; the match to TRBD2 covers 10 bases. V was clipped by 5 bases and J by 3 bases; unmatched bases: 10. This CDR3 comprises 17 residues. The germline V gene has CDR1 PRHDT and CDR2 FYEKMQ (reference sequence). CDR3 in amino acids: CASSHGEGLAVYNEQFF. The CDR3 DNA is TGTGCCAGCAGCCACGGGGAAGGACTAGCGGTCTACAATGAGCAGTTCTTC.

The chain recombines TRBV5-1 with TRBJ2-7; no definite D call. This CDR3 contains 14 residues. Deletions cut 4 bases from V and 0 bases from J, with 11 bases between. Germline-derived CDR1 and CDR2 are SGHRS and YFSETQ. The CDR3 DNA reads as TGCGCCAGCAGCAACCAACTCACCTCCTACGAGCAGTACTTC. This codes for CASSNQLTSYEQYF.

The chain recombines TRBV7-2 with TRBJ1-5, with D possibly being TRBD1 (6 bases). Germline V lookup: CDR1 SGHTA, CDR2 FQGNSA. The CDR3 is made up of 15 amino acids. Trimming cost V 1 base and J 4 bases, with 11 bases left between them. CDR3 nucleotides: TGTGCCAGCAGCTTAGGTCGAACAGGGAATCAGCCCCAGCATTTT. Protein product: CASSLGRTGNQPQHF.